This T cell receptor beta chain was identified in a study of cytomegalovirus exposure and HLA in healthy donors. This CDR3 comprises 15 residues. Broader study findings: The study labeled 170 or so TCR beta chains cytomegalovirus-associated.

It was with 60 Vbeta and 13 Jbeta primers that the PCR ran. In the authors' methods: A later analysis counted about 80 million unique TCR beta chains, around 11 million shared. Assay used: immunoSEQ multiplex PCR; TCRdb lists only in-frame clones, some missing. That table furnishes V, J and clone size, whereas the DNA furnished D and trimming. Of some 130,000 clones listed, 50% to 75% are singletons. A note on this clone: What it binds is unknown.

The chain recombines TRBV12-1 with TRBJ2-1; the D segment call TRBD1 is taken from the table without a DNA check. TRBV12-1 is termed a pseudogene. Sequencing was done on a sample of PBMCs. The receptor's source is a woman between 35 and 50 years old in good health and CMV-seronegative. CDR3 DNA: TGTGCCAGCAGCCCAAACAGGGGCCGCTACAATGAGCAGTTCTTC. Protein: CASSPNRGRYNEQFF.